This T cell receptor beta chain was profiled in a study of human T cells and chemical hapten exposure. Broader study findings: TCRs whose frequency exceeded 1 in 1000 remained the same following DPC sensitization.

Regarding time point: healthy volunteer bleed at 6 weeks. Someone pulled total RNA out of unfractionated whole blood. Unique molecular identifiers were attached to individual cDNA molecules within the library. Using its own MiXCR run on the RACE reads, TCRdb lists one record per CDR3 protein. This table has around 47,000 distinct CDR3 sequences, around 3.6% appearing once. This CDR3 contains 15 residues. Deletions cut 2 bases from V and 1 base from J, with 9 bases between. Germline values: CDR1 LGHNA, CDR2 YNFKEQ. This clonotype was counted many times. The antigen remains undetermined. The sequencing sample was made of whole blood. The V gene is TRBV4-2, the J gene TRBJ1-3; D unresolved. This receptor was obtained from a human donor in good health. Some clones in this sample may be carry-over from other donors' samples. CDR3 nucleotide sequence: TGTGCCAGCAGCCAACCTGACATATCTGGAAACACCATATATTTT. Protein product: CASSQPDISGNTIYF.